This T cell receptor beta chain was obtained from a study of relationships among human T cell subsets. Findings and limits, study-wide: No significant subset differences appeared in V, D, J use, CDR3 length or N-additions. Th1, Th2 and regulatory T cells shared many CDR3 sequences.

On this clonotype: Its specificity is not known.

From mRNA, alpha and beta CDR3 regions were amplified using semiquantitative ARM-PCR. Tagged nested gene-specific primers were used first, then communal superprimers amplified exponentially. TCRdb processed the multiplex PCR reads anew with MiXCR; each CDR3 protein has one entry. The sample records a few thousand distinct CDR3 sequences, 78% being singletons. The CDR3 contains 16 residues. CDR1 LGHDT and CDR2 YNNKEL come from the germline V gene (reference sequence). The V end was cut by 4 bases, the J end by 2 bases, with 17 bases between. The J gene is TRBJ2-5, the V gene TRBV3-1; D possibly corresponds to TRBD2 (5 bases). The sequencing sample was made of total T cells sorted from blood. The TCR was taken from a man aged 40-55 years in good health. The CDR3 loop is CASSRRGSGQQETQYF. CDR3 sequence (DNA): TGTGCCAGCAGCCGCCGGGGTTCAGGTCAACAAGAGACCCAGTACTTC.